Listed here are 20 T cell receptor beta chains from one sample, sequenced in a study of control samples from healthy donors and cancer patients. Using immunoSEQ multiplex PCR, the repertoire was profiled, and TCRdb retains in-frame clones only, with some absent. The data contain approximately 85,000 clones, approximately 91% of them singletons. The sequenced material came from blood. The receptors were sampled from a woman between 55 and 75 years old in good health.

The chain joins TRBV3-1 (or the pseudogene TRBV3-2) to TRBJ1-6, with 10 positions matching TRBD1. This CDR3 spans 14 amino acids. V lost 6 bases and J lost 10; bases outside the gene matches: 6. Germline-derived CDR1 and CDR2 are LGHDT and YNNKEL (reference sequence). CDR3 residues: CASRQPGQGSPLHF. In DNA form, the CDR3 reads TGTGCCAGCAGGCAGCCGGGACAGGGGTCACCCCTCCACTTT.

The V and J genes are TRBV10-3 and TRBJ2-3; tentative D call: TRBD2 (5 bases). CDR3 length: 15 residues. With 10 bases removed from V and 2 bases from J, the gap between germline ends came to 19 bases. Germline V gene sequence: CDR1 ENHRY, CDR2 SYGVKD. The CDR3 DNA sequence: TGTGCCACCTCACGGGGAGCAATCGACACAGATACGCAGTATTTT. It translates to CATSRGAIDTDTQYF.

The gene calls are TRBV29-1 and TRBJ1-1; 9 nucleotides match TRBD1. The length of the CDR3 is 17 residues. Unmatched junction bases numbered 8, after V lost 0 bases and J lost 0 bases. The germline V gene encodes CDR1 SQVTM and CDR2 ANQGSEA. CDR3 coding DNA: TGCAGCGTTGAAGATGGGAACAGGGGGCGCGTGAACACTGAAGCTTTCTTT. Amino acid sequence: CSVEDGNRGRVNTEAFF.

The chain employs TRBV5-1 and TRBJ2-5; 11 bases map to TRBD1. The CDR3 consists of 15 residues. Trimming at V came to 6 bases and at J to 6 bases, leaving 10 bases not matched to a gene. CDR1 is SGHRS and CDR2 is YFSETQ in the germline V gene. CDR3 coding DNA: TGCGCCAGCAAAATGGGGACAGGGGGAGAGCAGACCCAGTACTTC. Amino acids: CASKMGTGGEQTQYF.

This clone was detected once. The rearrangement uses TRBV5-1 and TRBJ1-1; D ambiguous. Per the germline V gene, CDR1 is SGHRS and CDR2 is YFSETQ. V dropped 1 base and J dropped 4 bases, with 11 bases sitting between them. CDR3 length: 14 amino acids. The DNA for the CDR3 is TGCGCCAGCAGCTTGCGGGCAGGATCCACTGAAGCTTTCTTT. Its protein is CASSLRAGSTEAFF. The full variable domain, in which reference TRBV5-1 and TRBJ1-1 provide the parts outside the CDR3, is KAGVTQTPRYLIKTRGQQVTLSCSPISGHRSVSWYQQTPGQGLQFLFEYFSETQRNKGNFPGRFSGRQFSNSRSEMNVSTLELGDSALYLCASSLRAGSTEAFFGQGTRLTVV.

V is TRBV5-1 and J is TRBJ2-1; D may be TRBD2 (5 bases). CDR1 SGHRS and CDR2 YFSETQ come from the germline V gene. The CDR3 spans 12 residues. Trimming removed 2 bases at V and 13 bases at J, with 13 bases between. The CDR3 sequence is CASSFLGEFQFF. In DNA form, the CDR3 reads TGCGCCAGCAGCTTTTTGGGAGAGTTTCAGTTCTTC. Using reference TRBV5-1 and TRBJ2-1 for the parts outside the CDR3, the full variable domain is KAGVTQTPRYLIKTRGQQVTLSCSPISGHRSVSWYQQTPGQGLQFLFEYFSETQRNKGNFPGRFSGRQFSNSRSEMNVSTLELGDSALYLCASSFLGEFQFFGPGTRLTVL.

J is TRBJ2-5 and V is TRBV27; 12 nucleotides line up with TRBD2. Germline loops: CDR1 MNHEY, CDR2 SMNVEV (reference sequence). The CDR3 totals 16 residues. With 4 bases clipped from V and 4 bases from J, the junction kept 7 bases outside the gene matches. DNA of the CDR3: TGTGCCAGCAGTTCCTCGACTAGCGGGGGCCGAGAGACCCAGTACTTC. This sequence encodes CASSSSTSGGRETQYF.

Turning to this clone: Other DNA sequences of this sample code for an identical CDR3. This chain connects TRBV3-1 (or the pseudogene TRBV3-2) to TRBJ1-1; D ambiguous. The CDR3 runs 13 residues. V was clipped by 3 bases and J by 1 base, with 6 bases between them. Germline CDR1 reads LGHDT; CDR2 reads YNNKEL (reference sequence). The CDR3 sequence is CASSQGGNTEAFF. CDR3 nucleotides: TGTGCCAGCAGCCAGGGTGGGAACACTGAAGCTTTCTTT.

The chain has TRBV6-6 and TRBJ1-4, with 10 positions matching TRBD1. The ends lost 4 bases at V and 10 bases at J; junction bases unmatched: 9. CDR1 and CDR2 from the germline V gene are MNHNY and SVGAGI (reference sequence). The CDR3 has 15 amino acids. CDR3 region: CASSSNDRGLAKLFF. CDR3 nucleotides: TGTGCCAGCAGTTCAAACGACAGGGGGCTCGCAAAACTGTTTTTT.

The V call is TRBV18, the J call TRBJ2-3; D gene ambiguous. CDR1 KGHSH and CDR2 LQKENI come from the germline V gene. The CDR3 spans 14 residues. The V end was cut by 8 bases, the J end by 2 bases, with 14 bases between. CDR3 DNA sequence: TGTGCCAGCGCTCCCCGGCAGGACACAGATACGCAGTATTTT. This translates into CASAPRQDTDTQYF.

The rearrangement uses TRBV10-3 and TRBJ1-1; D is ambiguous. V was pared by 5 bases and J by 1 base, with 11 bases between. Germline-derived CDR1 and CDR2 are ENHRY and SYGVKD. The CDR3 covers 14 residues. CDR3 region: CAISSDFWNTEAFF. In nucleotides, the CDR3 is TGTGCCATCAGTTCGGACTTCTGGAACACTGAAGCTTTCTTT.

CDR3 in DNA: TGCAGCGTGCGAGCCGAGGGGTTCTACGAGCAGTACTTC. It yields the protein CSVRAEGFYEQYF. The chain uses TRBV29-1 and TRBJ2-7, with D perhaps matching TRBD1 or TRBD2 (5 bases each). This CDR3 has 13 amino acids. Germline CDR1 is SQVTM and CDR2 is ANQGSEA. V was shortened by 6 bases and J by 3 bases, with 15 bases between the two germline ends.

J is TRBJ2-2 and V is TRBV11-3, with D tentatively TRBD2 (7 bases). The V end lost 8 bases, the J end lost 6 bases, and 13 bases lay between the germline ends. In germline, CDR1 is SGHNT, CDR2 YENEEA. The CDR3 has 13 amino acids. CDR3: CASRSGGPGELFF. CDR3 nucleotide sequence: TGTGCCAGCCGCTCGGGGGGCCCCGGGGAGCTGTTTTTT.

The J gene is TRBJ2-1, the V gene TRBV7-9; 8 nucleotides match TRBD2. The junction had 7 bases not matched to a gene; V was cut back by 6 bases and J by 6 bases. In germline, CDR1 is SEHNR, CDR2 FQNEAQ (reference sequence). The CDR3 consists of 14 residues. CDR3 coding DNA: TGTGCCAGCAGAACACGGGGGGGGCCCAATGAGCAGTTCTTC. Its translation is CASRTRGGPNEQFF.

The chain employs TRBV3-1 (or the pseudogene TRBV3-2) and TRBJ2-1; D perhaps matches TRBD1 (6 bases). The CDR3 sequence is 11 residues long. Trimming left V 2 bases short and J 12 bases short, with 8 bases between. Germline V gene sequence: CDR1 LGHDT, CDR2 YNNKEL (reference sequence). The CDR3 region is CASSQLGGQFF. CDR3 nucleotide sequence: TGTGCCAGCAGCCAACTAGGGGGGCAGTTCTTC.

The J gene is TRBJ1-1, the V gene TRBV5-5, with D hard to call. With 2 bases removed from V and 4 bases from J, the gap between germline ends came to 6 bases. The germline V gene encodes CDR1 SGHKS and CDR2 YYEKEE (reference sequence). The CDR3 spans 12 residues. The CDR3 DNA is TGTGCCAGCAGCTTTCCGCGCACTGAAGCTTTCTTT. As protein: CASSFPRTEAFF.

V and J are TRBV18 and TRBJ1-1; perhaps TRBD1 as D (5 bases). V was cut by 4 bases and J by 6 bases, with 12 bases left in between. The CDR3 length is 13 residues. Per germline, CDR1 KGHSH and CDR2 LQKENI. CDR3 DNA sequence: TGTGCCAGCTCACTCCAGGGAAGGGCTGAAGCTTTCTTT. Translation gives CASSLQGRAEAFF.

The chain combines TRBV18 with TRBJ1-1; D is ambiguous. CDR3 length equals 14 residues. Germline V gene lookup returns CDR1 KGHSH and CDR2 LQKENI. The V gene lost 2 bases and the J gene lost 3 bases, with 10 bases spanning the gap. CDR3 sequence: CASSPVNGDTEAFF. CDR3 DNA: TGTGCCAGCTCACCAGTGAACGGGGACACTGAAGCTTTCTTT.

The chain recombines TRBV10-1 with TRBJ1-1; 12 positions agree with TRBD1. The CDR3 runs to 11 residues. The V and J ends lost 11 bases and 10 bases, in that order; junction bases with no gene match: 5. Germline loops: CDR1 WNHNN, CDR2 SYGVQD (reference sequence). The CDR3 region has the DNA TGCGCCGGGGGACAGGGGGCCGGAGCTTTCTTT. Amino acid sequence: CAGGQGAGAFF.

The chain recombines TRBV6-1 with TRBJ2-7; D may match TRBD1 or TRBD2 (6 bases each). The CDR3 consists of 14 residues. Germline values: CDR1 MNHNS, CDR2 SASEGT. V was shortened by 2 bases and J by 1 base, with 9 bases between the two germline ends. The CDR3 bases are TGTGCCAGCAGTGAACAGGGGACTTCCTACGAGCAGTACTTC. It codes for CASSEQGTSYEQYF.